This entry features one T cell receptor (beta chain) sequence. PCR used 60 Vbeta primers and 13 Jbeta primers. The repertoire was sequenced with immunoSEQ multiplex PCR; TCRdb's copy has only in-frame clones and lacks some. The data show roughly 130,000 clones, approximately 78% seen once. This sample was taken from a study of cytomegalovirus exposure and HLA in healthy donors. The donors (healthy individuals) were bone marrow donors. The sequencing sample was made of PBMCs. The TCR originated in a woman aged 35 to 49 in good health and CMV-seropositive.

The CDR3 protein is CASKGAPYEQYF. CDR3 sequence (DNA): TGTGCCAGCAAAGGGGCCCCCTACGAGCAGTACTTC. This chain links TRBV6-6 with TRBJ2-7; D might be TRBD1 (5 bases). Per the germline V gene, CDR1 is MNHNY and CDR2 is SVGAGI (reference sequence). The CDR3 extends over 12 amino acids. The V gene lost 7 bases and the J gene lost 2 bases, with 9 bases spanning the gap.